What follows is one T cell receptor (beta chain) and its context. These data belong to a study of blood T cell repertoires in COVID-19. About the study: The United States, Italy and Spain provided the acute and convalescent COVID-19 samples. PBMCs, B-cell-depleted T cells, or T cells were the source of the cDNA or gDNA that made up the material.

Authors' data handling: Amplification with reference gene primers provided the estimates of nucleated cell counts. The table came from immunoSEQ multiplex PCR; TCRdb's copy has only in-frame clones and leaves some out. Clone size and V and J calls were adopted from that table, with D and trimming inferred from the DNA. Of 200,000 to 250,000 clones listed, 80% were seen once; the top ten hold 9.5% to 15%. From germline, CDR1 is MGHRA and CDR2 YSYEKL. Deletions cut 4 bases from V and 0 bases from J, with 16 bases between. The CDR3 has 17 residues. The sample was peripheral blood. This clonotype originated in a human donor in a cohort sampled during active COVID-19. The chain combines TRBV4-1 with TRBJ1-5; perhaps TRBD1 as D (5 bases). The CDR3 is CASSPGQASHSNQPQHF. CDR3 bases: TGCGCCAGCAGCCCAGGACAAGCCTCCCATAGCAATCAGCCCCAGCATTTT.